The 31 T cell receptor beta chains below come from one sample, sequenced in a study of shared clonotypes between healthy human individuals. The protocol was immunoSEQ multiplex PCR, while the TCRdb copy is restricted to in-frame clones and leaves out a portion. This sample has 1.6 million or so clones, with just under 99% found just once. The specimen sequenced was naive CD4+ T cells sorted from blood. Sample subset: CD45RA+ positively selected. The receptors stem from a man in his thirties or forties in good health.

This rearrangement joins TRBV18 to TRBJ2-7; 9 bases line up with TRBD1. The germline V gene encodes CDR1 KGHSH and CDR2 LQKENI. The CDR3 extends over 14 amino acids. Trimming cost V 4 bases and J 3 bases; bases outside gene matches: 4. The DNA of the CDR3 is TGTGCCAGCTCACGGGGACAGGGTAACTACGAGCAGTACTTC. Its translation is CASSRGQGNYEQYF.

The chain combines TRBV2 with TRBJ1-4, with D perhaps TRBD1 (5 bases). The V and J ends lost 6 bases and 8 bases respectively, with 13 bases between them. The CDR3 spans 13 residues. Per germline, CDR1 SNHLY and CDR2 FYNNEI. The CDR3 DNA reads TGTGCCAGCAGGAAGGGGCCGGGGGAAAAACTGTTTTTT. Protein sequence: CASRKGPGEKLFF.

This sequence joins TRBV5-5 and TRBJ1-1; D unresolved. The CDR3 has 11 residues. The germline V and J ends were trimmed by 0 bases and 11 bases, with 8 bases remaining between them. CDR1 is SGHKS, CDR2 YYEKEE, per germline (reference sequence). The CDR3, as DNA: TGTGCCAGCAGCTTGGAAGGTCGTGCTTTCTTT. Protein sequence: CASSLEGRAFF.

The CDR3 nucleotides are TGTGCCAGCAGCGTATTGGGGACTAATTCGAATGAGCAGTTCTTC. It specifies CASSVLGTNSNEQFF. The chain has TRBV9 and TRBJ2-1; 7 bases are a match to TRBD2. V trimming: 1 base; J trimming: 7 bases; junction bases outside the gene matches: 8. Germline V CDR1 and CDR2: SGDLS, YYNGEE. CDR3 size: 15 residues.

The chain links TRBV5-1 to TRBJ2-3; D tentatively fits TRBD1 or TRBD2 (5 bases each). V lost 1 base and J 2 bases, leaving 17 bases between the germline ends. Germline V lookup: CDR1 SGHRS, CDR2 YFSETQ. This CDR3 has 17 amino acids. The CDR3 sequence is CASSLYLGDLSTDTQYF. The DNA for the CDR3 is TGCGCCAGCAGCTTGTATCTGGGGGACCTTTCCACAGATACGCAGTATTTT. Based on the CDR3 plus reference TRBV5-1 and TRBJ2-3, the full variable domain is KAGVTQTPRYLIKTRGQQVTLSCSPISGHRSVSWYQQTPGQGLQFLFEYFSETQRNKGNFPGRFSGRQFSNSRSEMNVSTLELGDSALYLCASSLYLGDLSTDTQYFGPGTRLTVL.

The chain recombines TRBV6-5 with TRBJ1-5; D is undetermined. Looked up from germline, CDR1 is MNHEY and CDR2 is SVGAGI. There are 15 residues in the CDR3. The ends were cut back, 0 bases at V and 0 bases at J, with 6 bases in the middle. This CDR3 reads CASSYSLYSNQPQHF. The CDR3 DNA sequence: TGTGCCAGCAGTTACTCTCTGTATAGCAATCAGCCCCAGCATTTT.

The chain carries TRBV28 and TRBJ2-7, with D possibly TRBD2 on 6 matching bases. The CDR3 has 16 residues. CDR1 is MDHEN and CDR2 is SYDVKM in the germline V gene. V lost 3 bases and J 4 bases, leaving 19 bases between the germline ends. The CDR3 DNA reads TGTGCCAGCAGTTTTGTGGGCGGGGCTAAGGTTTACGAGCAGTACTTC. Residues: CASSFVGGAKVYEQYF.

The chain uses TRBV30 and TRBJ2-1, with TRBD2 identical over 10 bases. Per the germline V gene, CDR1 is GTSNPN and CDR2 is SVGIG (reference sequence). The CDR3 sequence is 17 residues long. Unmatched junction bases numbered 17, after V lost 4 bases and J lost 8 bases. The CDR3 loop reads CAWNPSPPASGSDEQFF. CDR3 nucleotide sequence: TGTGCCTGGAACCCTTCCCCGCCGGCTAGCGGGAGCGATGAGCAGTTCTTC.

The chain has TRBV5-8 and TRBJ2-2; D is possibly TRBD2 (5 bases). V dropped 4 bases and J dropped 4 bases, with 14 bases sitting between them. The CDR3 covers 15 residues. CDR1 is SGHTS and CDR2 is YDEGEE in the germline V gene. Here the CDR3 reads CASSEGAVATGELFF. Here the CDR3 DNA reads TGTGCCAGCAGCGAGGGAGCTGTGGCCACCGGGGAGCTGTTTTTT.

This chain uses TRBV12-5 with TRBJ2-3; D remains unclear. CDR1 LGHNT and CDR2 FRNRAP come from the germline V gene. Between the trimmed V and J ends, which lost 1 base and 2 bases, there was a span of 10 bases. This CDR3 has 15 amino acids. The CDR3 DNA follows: TGTGCTAGTGGTTTGGGGCAGGAGATCACAGATACGCAGTATTTT. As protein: CASGLGQEITDTQYF. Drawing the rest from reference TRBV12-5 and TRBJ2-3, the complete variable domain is DARVTQTPRHKVTEMGQEVTMRCQPILGHNTVFWYRQTMMQGLELLAYFRNRAPLDDSGMPKDRFSAEMPDATLATLKIQPSEPRDSAVYFCASGLGQEITDTQYFGPGTRLTVL.

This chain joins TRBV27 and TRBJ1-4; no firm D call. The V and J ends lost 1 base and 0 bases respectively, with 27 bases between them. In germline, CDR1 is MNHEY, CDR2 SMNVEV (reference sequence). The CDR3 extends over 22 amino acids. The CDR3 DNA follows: TGTGCCAGCAGTTTATTCCCCCCTGGCCGCGGATCAGAAGGGTCAACTAATGAAAAACTGTTTTTT. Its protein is CASSLFPPGRGSEGSTNEKLFF.

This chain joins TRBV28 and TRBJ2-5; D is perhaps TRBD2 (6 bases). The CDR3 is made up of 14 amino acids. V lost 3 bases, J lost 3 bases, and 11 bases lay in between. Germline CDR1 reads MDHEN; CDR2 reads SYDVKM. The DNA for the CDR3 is TGTGCCAGCAGTTTCCTGGTAGCGGAAGAGACCCAGTACTTC. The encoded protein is CASSFLVAEETQYF.

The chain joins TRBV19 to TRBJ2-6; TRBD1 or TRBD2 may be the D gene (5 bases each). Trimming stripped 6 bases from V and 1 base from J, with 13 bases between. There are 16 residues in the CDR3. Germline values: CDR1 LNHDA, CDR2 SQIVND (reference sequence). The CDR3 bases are TGTGCCAGTAGGTGGGGACGGCCTTCTGGGGCCAACGTCCTGACTTTC. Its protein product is CASRWGRPSGANVLTF.

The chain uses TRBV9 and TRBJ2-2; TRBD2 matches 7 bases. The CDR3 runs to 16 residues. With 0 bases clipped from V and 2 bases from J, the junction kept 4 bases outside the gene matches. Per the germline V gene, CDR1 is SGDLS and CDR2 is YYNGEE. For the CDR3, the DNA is TGTGCCAGCAGCGTAGACTCAGCGGGAAACACCGGGGAGCTGTTTTTT. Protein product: CASSVDSAGNTGELFF. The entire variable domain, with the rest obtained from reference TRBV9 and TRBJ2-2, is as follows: DSGVTQTPKHLITATGQRVTLRCSPRSGDLSVYWYQQSLDQGLQFLIQYYNGEERAKGNILERFSAQQFPDLHSELNLSSLELGDSALYFCASSVDSAGNTGELFFGEGSRLTVL.

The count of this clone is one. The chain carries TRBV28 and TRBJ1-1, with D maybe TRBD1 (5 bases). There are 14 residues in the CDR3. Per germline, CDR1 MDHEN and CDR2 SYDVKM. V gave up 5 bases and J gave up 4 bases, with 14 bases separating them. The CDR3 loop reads CASSLIGDATEAFF. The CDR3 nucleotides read TGTGCCAGCAGTCTCATAGGGGACGCCACTGAAGCTTTCTTT. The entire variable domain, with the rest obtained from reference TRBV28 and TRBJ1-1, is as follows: DVKVTQSSRYLVKRTGEKVFLECVQDMDHENMFWYRQDPGLGLRLIYFSYDVKMKEKGDIPEGYSVSREKKERFSLILESASTNQTSMYLCASSLIGDATEAFFGQGTRLTVV.

CDR3 nucleotides: TGTGCCAGCACCAGGGACAGAGTGAACACTGAAGCTTTCTTT. Translated, it gives CASTRDRVNTEAFF. The chain is built from TRBV25-1 and TRBJ1-1; 7 bases agree with TRBD1. The CDR3 sequence is 14 residues long. Germline V gives CDR1 MGHDK, CDR2 SYGVNS. Unmatched junction bases numbered 5, after V lost 7 bases and J lost 0 bases.

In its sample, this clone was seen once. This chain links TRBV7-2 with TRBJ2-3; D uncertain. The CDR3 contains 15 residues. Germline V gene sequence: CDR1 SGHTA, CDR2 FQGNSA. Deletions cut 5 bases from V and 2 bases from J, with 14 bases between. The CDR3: CASSPRRSITDTQYF. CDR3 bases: TGTGCCAGCAGCCCAAGAAGATCTATCACAGATACGCAGTATTTT.

In DNA form, the CDR3 reads TGTGCCAGCAGTTTACCAGGGAACCAAGAGACCCAGTACTTC. It specifies CASSLPGNQETQYF. V gene TRBV28 combines with J gene TRBJ2-5; possibly TRBD1 for D (5 bases). This CDR3 is 14 amino acids long. CDR1 is MDHEN, CDR2 SYDVKM, per germline. V was clipped by 2 bases and J by 0 bases, with 7 bases between them.

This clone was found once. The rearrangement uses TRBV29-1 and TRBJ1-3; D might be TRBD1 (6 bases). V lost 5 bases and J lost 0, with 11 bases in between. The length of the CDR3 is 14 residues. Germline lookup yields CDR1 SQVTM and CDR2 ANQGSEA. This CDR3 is CSVKNRVSGNTIYF. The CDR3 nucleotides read TGCAGCGTTAAAAACAGGGTCTCTGGAAACACCATATATTTT.

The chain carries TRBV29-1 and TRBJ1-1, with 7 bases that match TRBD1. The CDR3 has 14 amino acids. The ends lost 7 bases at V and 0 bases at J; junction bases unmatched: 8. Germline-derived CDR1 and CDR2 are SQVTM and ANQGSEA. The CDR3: CSAQGQIMNTEAFF. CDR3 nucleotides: TGCAGCGCTCAGGGACAGATCATGAACACTGAAGCTTTCTTT.

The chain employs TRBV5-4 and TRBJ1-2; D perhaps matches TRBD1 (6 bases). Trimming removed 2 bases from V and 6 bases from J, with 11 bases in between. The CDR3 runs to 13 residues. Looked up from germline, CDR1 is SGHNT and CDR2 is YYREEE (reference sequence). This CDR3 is CASSFEGVNGYTF. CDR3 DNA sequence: TGTGCCAGCAGCTTCGAGGGGGTGAATGGCTACACCTTC.

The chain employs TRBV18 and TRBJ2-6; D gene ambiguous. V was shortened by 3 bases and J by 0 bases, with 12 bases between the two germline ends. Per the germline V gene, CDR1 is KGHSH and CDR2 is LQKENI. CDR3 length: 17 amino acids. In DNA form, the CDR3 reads TGTGCCAGCTCACCCCGTACCCAGAGCTCTGGGGCCAACGTCCTGACTTTC. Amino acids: CASSPRTQSSGANVLTF.

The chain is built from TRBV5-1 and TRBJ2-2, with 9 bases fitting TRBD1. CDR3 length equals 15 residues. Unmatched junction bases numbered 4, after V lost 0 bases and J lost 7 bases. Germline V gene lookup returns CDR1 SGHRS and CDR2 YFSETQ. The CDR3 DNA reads TGCGCCAGCAGCTTGGCCACAGGGGGCTTCGGGGAGCTGTTTTTT. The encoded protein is CASSLATGGFGELFF.

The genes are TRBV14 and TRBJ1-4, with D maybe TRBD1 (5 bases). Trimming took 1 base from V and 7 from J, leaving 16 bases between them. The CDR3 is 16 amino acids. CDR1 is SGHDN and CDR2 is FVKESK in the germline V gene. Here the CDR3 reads CASSQGLPGQGEKLFF. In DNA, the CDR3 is TGTGCCAGCAGCCAAGGATTACCAGGGCAGGGTGAAAAACTGTTTTTT.

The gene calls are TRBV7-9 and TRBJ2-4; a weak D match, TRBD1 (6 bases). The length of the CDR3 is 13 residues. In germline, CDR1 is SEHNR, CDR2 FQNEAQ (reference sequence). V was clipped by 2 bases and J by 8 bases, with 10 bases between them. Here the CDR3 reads CASSLKGVDIQYF. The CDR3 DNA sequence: TGTGCCAGCAGCTTAAAGGGGGTGGACATTCAGTACTTC. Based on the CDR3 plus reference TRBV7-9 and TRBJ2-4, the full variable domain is DTGVSQNPRHKITKRGQNVTFRCDPISEHNRLYWYRQTLGQGPEFLTYFQNEAQLEKSRLLSDRFSAERPKGSFSTLEIQRTEQGDSAMYLCASSLKGVDIQYFGAGTRLSVL.

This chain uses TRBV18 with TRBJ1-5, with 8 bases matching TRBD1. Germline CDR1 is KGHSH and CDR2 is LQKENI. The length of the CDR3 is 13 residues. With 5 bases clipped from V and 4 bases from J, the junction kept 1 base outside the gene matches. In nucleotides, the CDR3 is TGTGCCAGCTCAGGGGACAGGAATCAGCCCCAGCATTTT. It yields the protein CASSGDRNQPQHF.

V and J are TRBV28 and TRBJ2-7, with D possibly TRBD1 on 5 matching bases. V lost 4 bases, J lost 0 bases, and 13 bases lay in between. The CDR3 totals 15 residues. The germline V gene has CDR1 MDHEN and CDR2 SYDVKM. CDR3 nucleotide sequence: TGTGCCAGCAGTTCCCCAGGGCAGCCCTCCTACGAGCAGTACTTC. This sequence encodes CASSSPGQPSYEQYF.

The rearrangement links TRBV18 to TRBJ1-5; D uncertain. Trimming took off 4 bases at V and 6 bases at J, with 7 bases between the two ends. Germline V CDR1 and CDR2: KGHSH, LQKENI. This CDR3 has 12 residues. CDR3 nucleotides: TGTGCCAGCTCACAAGTAGGTCAGCCCCAGCATTTT. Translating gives CASSQVGQPQHF.

The CDR3 reads CASSLSGRTGGELFF. The DNA for the CDR3 is TGTGCCAGCAGCTTATCCGGCAGGACAGGCGGGGAGCTGTTTTTT. This sequence joins TRBV7-6 and TRBJ2-2; 7 bases fit TRBD1. Germline assignment: CDR1 SGHVS and CDR2 FNYEAQ. The J segment lost 7 bases and the V segment lost 2 bases, leaving 7 bases of the junction unmatched. CDR3 length: 15 amino acids.

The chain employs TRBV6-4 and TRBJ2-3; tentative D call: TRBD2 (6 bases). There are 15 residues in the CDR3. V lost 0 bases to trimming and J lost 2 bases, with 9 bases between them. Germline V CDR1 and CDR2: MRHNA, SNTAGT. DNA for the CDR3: TGTGCCAGCAGTGACTCGGGCGGGAACACAGATACGCAGTATTTT. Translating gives CASSDSGGNTDTQYF.

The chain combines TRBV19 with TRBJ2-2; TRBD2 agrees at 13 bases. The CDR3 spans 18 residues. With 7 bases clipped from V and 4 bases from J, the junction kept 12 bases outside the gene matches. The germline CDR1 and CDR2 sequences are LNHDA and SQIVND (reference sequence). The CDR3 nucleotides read TGTGCCAGTACCTCCCCCCGACTAGCGGGAGGAGGCACCGGGGAGCTGTTTTTT. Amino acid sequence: CASTSPRLAGGGTGELFF.